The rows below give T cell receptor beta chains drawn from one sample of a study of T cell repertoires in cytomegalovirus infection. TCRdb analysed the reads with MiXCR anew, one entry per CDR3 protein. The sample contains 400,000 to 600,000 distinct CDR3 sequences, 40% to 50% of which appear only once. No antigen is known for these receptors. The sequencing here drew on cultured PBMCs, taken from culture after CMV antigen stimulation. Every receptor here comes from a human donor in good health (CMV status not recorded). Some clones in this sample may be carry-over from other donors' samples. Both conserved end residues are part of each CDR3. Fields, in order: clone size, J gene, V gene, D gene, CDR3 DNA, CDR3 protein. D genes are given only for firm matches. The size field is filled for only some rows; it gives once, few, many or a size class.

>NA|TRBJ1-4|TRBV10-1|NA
TGCGCCAGCAGTGCCGGGATGAGTAATGAAAAACTGTTTTTT
CASSAGMSNEKLFF
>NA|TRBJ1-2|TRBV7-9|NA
TGTGCCAGCAGTCCATCTTACCCCCGTTATGGCTACACCTTC
CASSPSYPRYGYTF
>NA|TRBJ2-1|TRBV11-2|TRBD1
TGTGCCAGCAGGTCCTTCCGGGACAGCTCCTACAATGAGCAGTTCTTC
CASRSFRDSSYNEQFF
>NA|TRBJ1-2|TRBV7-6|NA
TGTGCCAGCAGTTTAACCTCAGGGGCGCCCTATGGCTACACCTTC
CASSLTSGAPYGYTF
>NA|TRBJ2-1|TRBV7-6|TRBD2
TGTGCCAGCAGCGAGGCGGGGGGGCTCTCTGAGCAGTTCTTC
CASSEAGGLSEQFF
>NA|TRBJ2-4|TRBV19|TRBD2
TGTGCCAGTAGTATGCACGGGGGGGCGAACATTCAGTACTTC
CASSMHGGANIQYF
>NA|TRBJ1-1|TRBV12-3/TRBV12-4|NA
NA
CASILGGLNTEAFF
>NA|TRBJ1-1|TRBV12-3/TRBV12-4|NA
TGTGCCAGCAGTTTTTCCCCGTCTGAAGCTTTCTTT
CASSFSPSEAFF
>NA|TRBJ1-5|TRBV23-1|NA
TGCGCCAGCAGTCAATCATGTCCGGCGGGGGGCGGTCAGCCCCAGCATTTT
CASSQSCPAGGGQPQHF
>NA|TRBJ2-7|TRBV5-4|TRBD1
TGTGCCAGCAGCTGGGACAGGGGTTGGGAGCAGTACTTC
CASSWDRGWEQYF
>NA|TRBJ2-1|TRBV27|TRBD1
TGTGCCAGCAGTTTTCCTGCGTCCTGGACAGGGAAATACAATGAGCAGTTCTTC
CASSFPASWTGKYNEQFF
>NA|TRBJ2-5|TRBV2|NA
TGTGCCAGCAGCATAGCACCCGTGGGGAGCCAGTACTTC
CASSIAPVGSQYF
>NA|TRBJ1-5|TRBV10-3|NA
TGTGCGATCAGTGCGGGACCCCTTTCCAATCAGCCCCAGCATTTT
CAISAGPLSNQPQHF
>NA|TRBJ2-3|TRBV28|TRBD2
TGTGCCAGCAGTTTTACCCATAGCGGGGGAACAGATACGCAGTATTTT
CASSFTHSGGTDTQYF
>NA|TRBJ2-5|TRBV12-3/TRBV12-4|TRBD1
TGTGCCAGCACCTTGATGGGACAGTCCCAAGAGACCCAGTACTTC
CASTLMGQSQETQYF
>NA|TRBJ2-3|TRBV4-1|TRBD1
TGCGCCAGCAGCTATCTAGCGGCCCTACCGGGACAGGGGGCCGGCACAGATACGCAGTATTTT
CASSYLAALPGQGAGTDTQYF
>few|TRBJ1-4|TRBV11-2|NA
TGTGCCAGCAGCCCTAGGGGGTCCTTTGCAACTAATGAAAAACTGTTTTTT
CASSPRGSFATNEKLFF
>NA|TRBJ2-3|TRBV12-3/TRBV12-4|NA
TGTGCCACAAGGGGCTTCACCACAGATACGCAGTATTTT
CATRGFTTDTQYF
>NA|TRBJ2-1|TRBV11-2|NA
TGTGCCAGTTGGGGGTGGGGGCTCAATGAGCAGTTCTTC
CASWGWGLNEQFF
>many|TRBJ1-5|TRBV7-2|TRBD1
TGTGCCAGCAGCTCACAGGGGGCGAGCAATCAGCCCCAGCATTTT
CASSSQGASNQPQHF
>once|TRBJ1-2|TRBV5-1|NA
TGCGCCAGCAGCTTGAGTGTATTGGGGGCTGGCTACACCTTC
CASSLSVLGAGYTF
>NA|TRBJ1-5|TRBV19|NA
TGTGCCAGTAGTATGGTCAGTACCTTCAATCAGCCCCAGCATTTT
CASSMVSTFNQPQHF
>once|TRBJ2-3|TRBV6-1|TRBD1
TGTGCCAGCCGGGACAGGGGATCGGATACGCAGTATTTT
CASRDRGSDTQYF
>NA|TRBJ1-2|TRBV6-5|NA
TGTGCCAGCAGTTACTCGACCACAGGCTATGGCTACACCTTC
CASSYSTTGYGYTF
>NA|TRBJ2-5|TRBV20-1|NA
TGCAGTGCTACAGGGCAATGGAGTGAGACCCAGTACTTC
CSATGQWSETQYF
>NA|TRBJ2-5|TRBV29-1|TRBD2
TGCAGCGCCAGACTAGCGTCTTACCAAGAGACCCAGTACTTC
CSARLASYQETQYF
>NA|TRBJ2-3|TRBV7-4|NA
TGTGCCAGCAGCCGTGAGGGGCTCACAGATACGCAGTATTTT
CASSREGLTDTQYF
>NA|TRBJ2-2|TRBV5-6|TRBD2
TGTGCCAGCAGAATCACTAGCGGTGGCTTCACCGGGGAGCTGTTTTTT
CASRITSGGFTGELFF
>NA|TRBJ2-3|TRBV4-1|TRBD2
TGCGCCAGCAGCCAACAAAGCGGGGGGCACACAGATACGCAGTATTTT
CASSQQSGGHTDTQYF
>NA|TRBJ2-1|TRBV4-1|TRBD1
TGCGCCAGCAGCCAACCTCGGGACAGGTACAATGAGCAGTTCTTC
CASSQPRDRYNEQFF
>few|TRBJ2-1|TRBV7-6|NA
TGTGCCAGCAGCTTAGCGCTAAGGACACAGTTAAGCTCCTACAATGAGCAGTTCTTC
CASSLALRTQLSSYNEQFF
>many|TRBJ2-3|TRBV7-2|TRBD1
TGTGCCAGCAGCTACCGGACAGGAGGAAGTCCTGGTCTTACAGATACGCAGTATTTT
CASSYRTGGSPGLTDTQYF
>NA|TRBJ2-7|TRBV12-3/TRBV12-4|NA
TGTGCCAGCAGTCTTCGAGTCGAGCAGTACTTC
CASSLRVEQYF
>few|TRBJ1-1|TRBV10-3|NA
TGTGCCATCAGTAGGACACGGGGGGAGAACACTGAAGCTTTCTTT
CAISRTRGENTEAFF
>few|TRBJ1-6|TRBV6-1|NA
TGTGCCAGCGCAGAACAGAGGGTTAGTTCACCCCTCCACTTT
CASAEQRVSSPLHF
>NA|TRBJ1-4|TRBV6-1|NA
TGTGCCAGCAGTGAACAGGGTGTTGAAAAACTGTTTTTT
CASSEQGVEKLFF
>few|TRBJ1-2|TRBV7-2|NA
TGTGCCAGCAGCTTAGACGGTGGCTACACCTTC
CASSLDGGYTF
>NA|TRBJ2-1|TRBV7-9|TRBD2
TGTGCCAGCAGCTTAGGGATAATAGCGGGCGGCTCGACGAGAAGCTCCTACAATGAGCAGTTCTTC
CASSLGIIAGGSTRSSYNEQFF
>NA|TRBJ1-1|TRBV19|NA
TGTGCCAGTAGACCAAACGAGGGCAGGGTGAACACTGAAGCTTTCTTT
CASRPNEGRVNTEAFF
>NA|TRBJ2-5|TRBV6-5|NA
TGTGCCAGCACCGAGGGTTACCAAGAGACCCAGTACTTC
CASTEGYQETQYF
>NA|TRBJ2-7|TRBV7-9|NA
TGTGCCAGCAGCAGGTCCGCGGGCTACGAGCAGTACTTC
CASSRSAGYEQYF